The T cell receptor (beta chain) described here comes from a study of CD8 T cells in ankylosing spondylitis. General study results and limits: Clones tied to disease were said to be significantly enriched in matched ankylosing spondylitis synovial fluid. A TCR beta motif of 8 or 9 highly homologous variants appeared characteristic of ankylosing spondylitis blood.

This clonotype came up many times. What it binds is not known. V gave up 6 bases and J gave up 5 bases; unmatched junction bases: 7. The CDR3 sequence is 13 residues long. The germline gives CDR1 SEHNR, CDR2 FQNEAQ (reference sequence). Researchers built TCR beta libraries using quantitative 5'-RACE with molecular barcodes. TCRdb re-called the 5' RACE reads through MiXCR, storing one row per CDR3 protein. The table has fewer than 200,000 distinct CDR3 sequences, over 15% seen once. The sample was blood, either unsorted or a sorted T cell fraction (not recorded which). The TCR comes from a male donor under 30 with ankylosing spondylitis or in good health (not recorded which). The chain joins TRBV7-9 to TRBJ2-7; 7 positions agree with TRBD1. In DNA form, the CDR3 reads TGTGCCAGCAGTTATACAGGGGTTCACGAGCAGTACTTC. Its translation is CASSYTGVHEQYF.